This is a list of T cell receptor beta chains from one sample in a study of cytomegalovirus exposure and HLA in healthy donors. Sequencing used immunoSEQ multiplex PCR; TCRdb keeps in-frame clones, though not all of them. The table shows roughly 120,000 clones, with about nine tenths occurring only once. The sample was PBMCs. These receptors originate from a man between 18 and 29 years old in good health and CMV-seronegative. The CDR3 runs from the conserved cysteine through the conserved F or W. D genes are given only for firm matches. Expanded clones get a size class; other rows say once, few or many, or leave the size out.

TRBV10-3,TRBD2,TRBJ2-7,few,TGTGCCATCAGTGTGGCTAGCGGGCTCTACGAGCAGTACTTC,CAISVASGLYEQYF
TRBV9,TRBD1,TRBJ1-6,few,TGTGCCAGCAGCGCCGGACAGGATAATTCACCCCTCCACTTT,CASSAGQDNSPLHF
TRBV28,NA,TRBJ2-3,NA,TGTGCCAGCAGTTTAACAGGTGGGAATACGCAGTATTTT,CASSLTGGNTQYF
TRBV6-1,TRBD1,TRBJ2-2,NA,TGTGCCAGCAGTGACGGGACAGACACCGGGGAGCTGTTTTTT,CASSDGTDTGELFF
TRBV5-4,TRBD1,TRBJ1-1,NA,TGTGCCAGCAGCCCCGGACAGGGCTGGGGACCTGAAGCTTTCTTT,CASSPGQGWGPEAFF
TRBV9,NA,TRBJ2-7,NA,TGTGCCAGCAGCGCAACGACAGACCCAAGCTACGAGCAGTACTTC,CASSATTDPSYEQYF
TRBV18,NA,TRBJ2-6,NA,TGTGCCAGCTCAGTTATACAGGGATCGAGCGGGGCCAACGTCCTGACTTTC,CASSVIQGSSGANVLTF
TRBV7-9,TRBD1,TRBJ1-3,once,TGTGCCAGCAGTAGGACAGGGGGCTCTGGAAACACCATATATTTT,CASSRTGGSGNTIYF
TRBV19,TRBD1,TRBJ1-1,NA,TGTGCCAGTAGTATCCAGGAGTACGTTTTTGGGACAGATACTGAAGCTTTCTTT,CASSIQEYVFGTDTEAFF
TRBV9,TRBD1,TRBJ1-1,NA,TGTGCCAGCAGCGTAACCGGGACAGGGTTGAACACTGAAGCTTTCTTT,CASSVTGTGLNTEAFF
TRBV30,TRBD1,TRBJ1-4,few,TGTGCCTGGAGTGTAGAGGACAGGGGGCCGGAAAAACTGTTTTTT,CAWSVEDRGPEKLFF
TRBV27,TRBD2,TRBJ2-1,once,TGTGCCAGCAGTTTATTCCTCTTCGGGACTAGCGGGAGGGTCGATGAGCAGTTCTTC,CASSLFLFGTSGRVDEQFF
TRBV5-1,NA,TRBJ2-3,NA,TGCGCCAGCAGCTTGTCGGAGGGAGTGAACACAGATACGCAGTATTTT,CASSLSEGVNTDTQYF
TRBV27,NA,TRBJ2-3,NA,TGTGCCAGCAGTTTATCCGGGTATTGCGACGTCACAGATACGCAGTATTTT,CASSLSGYCDVTDTQYF
TRBV29-1,TRBD1,TRBJ1-1,NA,TGCAGCGTGTCGCCGGGACAGGGTTACACTGAAGCTTTCTTT,CSVSPGQGYTEAFF
TRBV27,TRBD1,TRBJ1-2,NA,TGTGCCAGCAGTATCGGGACAGGGGGTGACTATGGCTACACCTTC,CASSIGTGGDYGYTF
TRBV5-1,NA,TRBJ2-7,NA,TGCGCCAGCAGGCGGGACCGAGGATACGAGCAGTACTTC,CASRRDRGYEQYF
TRBV11-2,TRBD2,TRBJ2-7,NA,TGTGCCAGCAGCCCCTCATTTAGCGGGAGTCTTGAGTACTTC,CASSPSFSGSLEYF
TRBV4-3,TRBD2,TRBJ2-7,NA,TGCGCCAGCAGCTCGGGACTAGCGGGGGCCTACGAGCAGTACTTC,CASSSGLAGAYEQYF
TRBV7-2,TRBD1,TRBJ1-2,NA,TGTGCCAGCAGCCCTGGGGTAGGGGGCTTCTATGGCTACACCTTC,CASSPGVGGFYGYTF